These 14 T cell receptor beta chains were all obtained from the same sample, sequenced in a study of T cells in Graves' hyperthyroidism and ophthalmopathy. The TCR beta CDR3 regions underwent amplification using RNA transcripts as the source. The TCR CDR3 first-round RT-PCR relied on the HTBI primer set. A single record per CDR3 protein comes from TCRdb applying MiXCR to the multiplex PCR reads. The sample consists of approximately 700,000 distinct CDR3 sequences, roughly 17% of them appearing once. Material: blood. The receptors come from a man aged 18 to 35 with Graves' hyperthyroidism.

This clonotype was detected many times. The V call is TRBV27, the J call TRBJ2-7; TRBD2 matches 12 bases. CDR1 and CDR2 (germline): MNHEY, SMNVEV (reference sequence). The CDR3 runs 15 residues. The ends lost 4 bases at V and 4 bases at J; junction bases unmatched: 5. The CDR3 DNA reads as TGTGCCAGCAGTTCCGGACTAGCGGGAAGGTACGAGCAGTACTTC. Its translation: CASSSGLAGRYEQYF.

There are a few counts of this clonotype. The chain has TRBV9 and TRBJ2-5, with D perhaps being TRBD1 or TRBD2 (5 bases each). From germline, CDR1 is SGDLS and CDR2 YYNGEE. The CDR3 is 15 amino acids. Trimming left V 4 bases short and J 5 bases short, with 18 bases between. The CDR3 region is CASSSSQGSEETQYF. CDR3 DNA sequence: TGTGCCAGCAGCTCTAGCCAGGGTAGTGAGGAGACCCAGTACTTC.

V is TRBV29-1 and J is TRBJ2-1; possible D gene TRBD2, 6 bases. CDR1 and CDR2 from the germline V gene are SQVTM and ANQGSEA. The V end was cut by 6 bases, the J end by 7 bases, with 19 bases between. The CDR3 length is 14 residues. The CDR3 sequence is CSVGRLINGNEQFF. CDR3 sequence (DNA): TGCAGCGTGGGGAGGCTTATTAACGGGAATGAGCAGTTCTTC.

As to this clonotype: A much larger clone lies one base from this, so it may be a read error. The chain couples TRBV11-2 to TRBJ1-1, with D uncertain. V gave up 8 bases and J gave up 0 bases, with 13 bases separating them. The V gene's germline CDR1 is SGHAT and CDR2 FQNNGV. The CDR3 has 14 amino acids. In DNA form, the CDR3 reads TGTGCCAGCTGCGGTCCCGCAGTGAACACTGAAGCTTTCTTT. This translates into CASCGPAVNTEAFF.

In this sample, this clonotype turned up many times. The chain joins TRBV28 to TRBJ2-7, with 11 bases fitting TRBD1. Trimming cost V 5 bases and J 4 bases; bases outside gene matches: 4. CDR3 length equals 14 residues. CDR1 and CDR2 (germline): MDHEN, SYDVKM. The CDR3 spells CASSGGQGVYEQYF. CDR3 coding DNA: TGTGCCAGCAGTGGGGGACAGGGGGTATACGAGCAGTACTTC.

The sample holds a few counts of this clonotype. The chain has TRBV3-1 and TRBJ1-6; D gene unclear. Germline-derived CDR1 and CDR2 are LGHDT and YNNKEL (reference sequence). There are 15 residues in the CDR3. The V gene lost 2 bases and the J gene lost 5 bases, with 10 bases spanning the gap. The CDR3 loop reads CASSQTVSDNSPLHF. The CDR3 DNA follows: TGTGCCAGCAGCCAAACAGTATCGGATAATTCACCCCTCCACTTT. The variable domain in full, completed from reference TRBV3-1 and TRBJ1-6, reads DTAVSQTPKYLVTQMGNDKSIKCEQNLGHDTMYWYKQDSKKFLKIMFSYNNKELIINETVPNRFSPKSPDKAHLNLHINSLELGDSAVYFCASSQTVSDNSPLHFGNGTRLTVT.

This clonotype was observed at least ten times. The gene calls are TRBV27 and TRBJ2-1; D is unclear. V was trimmed by 8 bases and J by 5 bases, leaving 7 bases between them. The CDR3 runs 11 residues. Germline assignment: CDR1 MNHEY and CDR2 SMNVEV (reference sequence). The CDR3 spells CASSRNNEQFF. The CDR3, as DNA: TGTGCCAGCTCGCGGAACAATGAGCAGTTCTTC.

This clonotype was observed many times. The chain recombines TRBV7-9 with TRBJ2-7; D possibly corresponds to TRBD1 (6 bases). The CDR3 runs 14 residues. CDR1 and CDR2 from the germline V gene are SEHNR and FQNEAQ (reference sequence). V lost 4 bases and J lost 2, with 12 bases in between. CDR3 protein: CASSSARGPYEQYF. DNA of the CDR3: TGTGCCAGCAGCTCGGCCAGGGGACCCTACGAGCAGTACTTC. Supplemented by reference TRBV7-9 and TRBJ2-7, the full variable domain reads DTGVSQNPRHKITKRGQNVTFRCDPISEHNRLYWYRQTLGQGPEFLTYFQNEAQLEKSRLLSDRFSAERPKGSFSTLEIQRTEQGDSAMYLCASSSARGPYEQYFGPGTRLTVT.

This clonotype was detected a few times. V is TRBV4-1 and J is TRBJ2-7, with D possibly called TRBD1 or TRBD2 (6 bases each). Trimming cost V 2 bases and J 5 bases, with 19 bases left between them. Germline V gives CDR1 MGHRA, CDR2 YSYEKL. There are 16 residues in the CDR3. CDR3 loop: CASSQSDGQGRHEQYF. The CDR3 coding sequence is TGCGCCAGCAGCCAATCCGACGGGCAGGGGAGGCACGAGCAGTACTTC.

Many counts were recorded for this clonotype. V and J are TRBV6-1 and TRBJ2-1; 7 bases are shared with TRBD1. The V gene end was trimmed by 5 bases and the J gene end by 2 bases; junction bases not matched to a gene: 6. Germline V gives CDR1 MNHNS, CDR2 SASEGT. The CDR3 is 15 amino acids. The CDR3 sequence is CASSTGAEAYNEQFF. CDR3 sequence (DNA): TGTGCCAGCAGTACAGGGGCCGAGGCCTACAATGAGCAGTTCTTC.

This clonotype was recorded a few times. The gene calls are TRBV5-1 and TRBJ2-1; 8 positions match TRBD1. Trimming cost V 4 bases and J 4 bases; bases outside gene matches: 13. In germline, CDR1 is SGHRS, CDR2 YFSETQ. The CDR3 covers 17 residues. The DNA of the CDR3 is TGCGCCAGCAGCGCAGGACAGGGTCGAGGCCCTTACAATGAGCAGTTCTTC. Protein product: CASSAGQGRGPYNEQFF.

This clonotype was seen only a few times. V is TRBV10-3 and J is TRBJ2-7, with TRBD2 matching 10 bases. The CDR3 sequence is 13 residues long. Trimming cost V 10 bases and J 1 base; bases outside gene matches: 4. Per germline, CDR1 ENHRY and CDR2 SYGVKD. CDR3 DNA sequence: TGTGCCACTCTAGCGGGAGCATCCTACGAGCAGTACTTC. Translation gives CATLAGASYEQYF.

The V call is TRBV28, the J call TRBJ1-5; D may be TRBD1 (5 bases). The germline CDR1 and CDR2 sequences are MDHEN and SYDVKM. The V end lost 5 bases, the J end lost 7 bases, and 15 bases lay between the germline ends. The CDR3 extends over 14 amino acids. CDR3 DNA: TGTGCCAGCAGTACAGACAGACCTCGCCAGCCCCAGCATTTT. Translating gives CASSTDRPRQPQHF.

Remarks on this clonotype: A much larger clone sits a single nucleotide away, making a read error possible. V usage is TRBV30 and J usage is TRBJ2-1; D is unresolved. The CDR3 covers 13 residues. Germline V gene sequence: CDR1 GTSNPN, CDR2 SVGIG (reference sequence). The germline V and J ends were trimmed by 0 bases and 7 bases, with 10 bases remaining between them. CDR3 residues: CAWSVRLLNEQFF. CDR3 nucleotides: TGTGCCTGGAGTGTGAGGCTCCTGAATGAGCAGTTCTTC.